The TCR beta chain under discussion was sequenced for a study of post-analysis software for immune sequencing data (dated by TCRdb to the mid-2010s). Some background on the complete study: The recorded disease courses included relapsing-remitting, secondary progressive and progressive-relapsing multiple sclerosis, and some patients had no subtype annotation. The multiple sclerosis patient repertoires were compared with 11 previously published healthy control repertoires from donors aged 6 to 25 years. A subset of samples was prepared in parallel using single-end sample barcoding, then pooled and co-amplified after Illumina adapter ligation.

The study at large found these results: Significantly lower normalized Chao1 diversity was found in multiple sclerosis patients than in controls, suggesting substantial peripheral T-cell clonal expansion. About five TRBV segments, including TRBV5-6, TRBV5-1 and TRBV20-1, were significantly more frequent in patients than controls. The control group was slightly older than the multiple sclerosis patient group. Direct clustering with F measure revealed strong co-clustering of samples prepared in the same batch, which led to a batch-effect correction.

The library came from PCR. The sequencer was an Illumina HiSeq 2500. Unique molecular identifiers were incorporated into TCR beta cDNA libraries to reduce PCR and sequencing biases. Approximately 500,000 cDNA molecules were obtained per 1 to 10 million input T cells, so each molecule approximated one T cell. The same protocol used for the earlier healthy control dataset was applied to prepare and sequence the patient libraries. Within a given batch, samples were prepared together, multiplexed and sequenced on the same HiSeq lane. Per the original workflow: MIGEC was used to process the raw barcoded reads, and molecular identifier groups with only a single read were discarded before consensus assembly and CDR3 extraction. VDJtools was used for post-analysis of the clonotype tables, and diversity was normalized by down-sampling every dataset to the size of the smallest sample. To correct batch-related cross-sample contamination, repertoire overlap clustering matched CDR3 amino acid sequences but not nucleotide sequences. The public reads were quality trimmed at Q25 with fastp and then assembled into clones with MiXCR by TCRdb, keeping productive beta chains. Merged by CDR3 protein, the rows form single entries marked with the most common genes and DNA. For this entry, the V and J calls and clone size follow TCRdb and not the study's own pipeline. The sample table holds roughly 180,000 distinct CDR3 sequences, of which roughly 31% were seen once. Of the sample, 1.5% falls within the top ten clones.

In its sample, this clonotype was seen many times. Its binding antigen is unknown. There are no base qualities to consult, and no much larger clone falls within one base. The V end gives up 3 bases and the J end 5 bases, leaving 6 bases in the junction not matched to a gene. From a lookup of the germline V gene, CDR1 and CDR2 are SGHRS and YFSETQ. The CDR3 covers 15 residues, taking in both the cysteine and the phenylalanine. CDR3 DNA only is kept here, 45 bases in frame from base 1. TCR beta repertoires were profiled from peripheral blood of over 10 young patients with multiple sclerosis to demonstrate the VDJtools post-analysis software. The multiple sclerosis patients were children and adolescents between roughly 6 and 17 years of age.

The V gene is TRBV5-1 and the J gene is TRBJ2-7; 12 central nucleotides agree with TRBD2. The sample was blood. The clonotype originates from a girl aged 10 to 17 with multiple sclerosis. The CDR3 reads as follows: CASSWMRLAGDEQYF. The DNA reads TGCGCCAGCAGCTGGATGCGACTAGCGGGAGACGAGCAGTACTTC.